This T cell receptor beta chain was identified in a study of T-cell memory formation after mild COVID-19. About the research overall: The study found TCR clusters largely donor specific.

Trimming took off 6 bases at V and 8 bases at J, with 20 bases between the two ends. The CDR3 is 15 residues long. There are many counts of this clonotype. Each CDR3 protein gets one entry after TCRdb re-called the 5' RACE reads with MiXCR. Of 380,000 or so distinct CDR3 sequences in the sample, around 14% were seen once. The specimen was PBMCs or a T cell subset sorted from them (not recorded which). This receptor was identified in a man between 18 and 29 years old who had mild COVID-19 (a few samples of this study predate the infection). Cell type and time point are not known. The rearrangement links TRBV12-3 or TRBV12-4 to TRBJ2-1; D perhaps matches TRBD2 (6 bases). Here the CDR3 reads CASSSRSLTGDEQFF. The CDR3, as DNA: TGTGCCAGCAGCTCACGCTCCCTAACGGGAGATGAGCAGTTCTTC.